The 19 T cell receptor beta chains given below trace back to one sample, sequenced in a study of blood T cell repertoires in COVID-19 (dated by TCRdb to the early 2020s). The library was made by the immunoSEQ multiplex PCR assay. TCRdb limited this immuneACCESS table to in-frame rearrangements with V and J called. A share of clones is missing; checked studies link under half to unresolved V genes, and the rest is unexplained. The sample table contains about 150,000 clones; only one count was recorded for around 90% of them. 5% to 6% of the sample is in the top ten clones. Sequencing input: peripheral blood. Source of these receptors: a human donor in a cohort sampled during active COVID-19.

The chain carries TRBV19 and TRBJ1-2, with D possibly TRBD1 on 5 matching bases. There are 11 residues in the CDR3. In germline, CDR1 is LNHDA, CDR2 SQIVND (reference sequence). V gave up 10 bases and J gave up 6 bases, with 12 bases separating them. The CDR3 reads CATRATDGYTF. CDR3 DNA sequence: TGTGCCACTCGGGCGACAGATGGCTACACCTTC.

CDR3 region: CASREGVGADTQYF. The CDR3 nucleotides read TGTGCCAGCAGGGAAGGGGTGGGTGCAGATACGCAGTATTTT. This sequence joins TRBV6-4 and TRBJ2-3; the D gene is possibly TRBD1 (5 bases). V lost 6 bases and J 4 bases, leaving 14 bases between the germline ends. This CDR3 is built from 14 residues. Germline loops: CDR1 MRHNA, CDR2 SNTAGT.

The rearrangement joins TRBV7-6 to TRBJ1-5; 9 nucleotides match TRBD1. The junction had 4 bases not matched to a gene; V was cut back by 5 bases and J by 5 bases. This CDR3 comprises 14 residues. The V gene's germline CDR1 is SGHVS and CDR2 FNYEAQ. The CDR3 spells CASSTDRGDQPQHF. DNA for the CDR3: TGTGCCAGCAGCACCGACAGGGGGGATCAGCCCCAGCATTTT.

The chain couples TRBV7-8 to TRBJ2-1; TRBD2 agrees at 12 bases. V was clipped by 5 bases and J by 7 bases; unmatched bases: 24. CDR1 and CDR2 from the germline V gene are SGHVS and FQNEAQ. The length of the CDR3 is 21 residues. The CDR3 nucleotides are TGTGCCAGCAGCGCGGGTCTGGTCCAAAGCCGGACTAGCGGGAACCCTAATGAGCAGTTCTTC. Protein sequence: CASSAGLVQSRTSGNPNEQFF.

Written as DNA, the CDR3 is TGTGCCAGCAGTCCTCGAGATGATCAGCCCCAGCATTTT. Its translation: CASSPRDDQPQHF. The rearrangement uses TRBV6-5 and TRBJ1-5; D not resolved. Germline CDR1 reads MNHEY; CDR2 reads SVGAGI. The V gene lost 5 bases and the J gene lost 5 bases, with 10 bases spanning the gap. CDR3 length: 13 amino acids.

V usage is TRBV28 and J usage is TRBJ1-2, with D uncertain. The V end lost 6 bases, the J end lost 2 bases, and 10 bases lay between the germline ends. Germline assignment: CDR1 MDHEN and CDR2 SYDVKM. The length of the CDR3 is 13 residues. The CDR3 coding sequence is TGTGCCAGCAGATTGGGGAGCAACTATGGCTACACCTTC. Translating it yields CASRLGSNYGYTF.

Comment on this clone: The sample contains more than one DNA sequence encoding this CDR3. The chain combines TRBV11-3 with TRBJ1-2, with 9 nucleotides matching TRBD1. This CDR3 has 16 residues. CDR1 SGHNT and CDR2 YENEEA come from the germline V gene. Trimming cost V 1 base and J 6 bases; bases outside gene matches: 9. The CDR3 nucleotides read TGTGCCAGCAGCTTAGCCGGGACAGGGTCGCTAAATGGCTACACCTTC. Translated: CASSLAGTGSLNGYTF.

The chain employs TRBV27 and TRBJ2-1, with D unclear. CDR3 length: 15 amino acids. The germline gives CDR1 MNHEY, CDR2 SMNVEV (reference sequence). V was cut by 2 bases and J by 4 bases, with 12 bases left in between. The chain's CDR3 is CASSLTAVKYNEQFF. DNA of the CDR3: TGTGCCAGCAGTTTAACTGCGGTGAAGTACAATGAGCAGTTCTTC.

The chain has TRBV28 and TRBJ1-1; 10 bases line up with TRBD1. The trim removed 5 bases at V and 6 bases at J, leaving 12 bases unmatched. Germline V CDR1 and CDR2: MDHEN, SYDVKM. CDR3 size: 16 residues. The CDR3 sequence: CASSPPGTGAGSEAFF. For the CDR3, the DNA is TGTGCCAGCAGTCCTCCCGGGACAGGGGCGGGCTCTGAAGCTTTCTTT. The full variable domain, in which reference TRBV28 and TRBJ1-1 provide the parts outside the CDR3, is DVKVTQSSRYLVKRTGEKVFLECVQDMDHENMFWYRQDPGLGLRLIYFSYDVKMKEKGDIPEGYSVSREKKERFSLILESASTNQTSMYLCASSPPGTGAGSEAFFGQGTRLTVV.

The chain combines TRBV6-1 with TRBJ1-4; no definite D call. The CDR3 covers 16 residues. CDR1 and CDR2 from the germline V gene are MNHNS and SASEGT. Trimming removed 2 bases at V and 5 bases at J, with 15 bases between. CDR3 in DNA: TGTGCCAGCAGTGAAATTCCGGTAGGGAGGAATGAAAAACTGTTTTTT. Translating gives CASSEIPVGRNEKLFF.

The genes are TRBV6-4 and TRBJ1-2; 11 nucleotides align to TRBD1. Trimming took 6 bases from V and 4 from J; bases not matched to a gene: 7. Germline CDR1 reads MRHNA; CDR2 reads SNTAGT. The CDR3 extends over 15 amino acids. The chain's CDR3 is CASSPRTGGVYGYTF. The CDR3 DNA is TGTGCCAGCAGCCCCCGGACAGGGGGCGTCTATGGCTACACCTTC.

This chain connects TRBV30 to TRBJ1-1; D is ambiguous. Germline lookup yields CDR1 GTSNPN and CDR2 SVGIG (reference sequence). V was pared by 2 bases and J by 1 base, with 11 bases between. CDR3 length: 14 residues. CDR3 region: CAWSTHEPNTEAFF. For the CDR3, the DNA is TGTGCCTGGAGTACCCACGAGCCGAACACTGAAGCTTTCTTT.

This clone has only one observation. The rearrangement joins TRBV11-2 to TRBJ2-5, with 9 nucleotides matching TRBD2. Germline CDR1 reads SGHAT; CDR2 reads FQNNGV. V shed 5 bases and J 6 bases; nucleotides not matched to a gene: 13. This CDR3 region has 16 residues. The CDR3 DNA follows: TGTGCCAGCAGCCCAGGGGTAGCGGGAGATTGGAAGACCCAGTACTTC. Residues: CASSPGVAGDWKTQYF.

This clone was picked up a small number of times. The genes are TRBV7-6 and TRBJ1-1; maybe TRBD1 (5 bases). The CDR3 is 14 residues long. Germline CDR1 SGHVS, CDR2 FNYEAQ. Trimming pared 3 bases from V and 5 bases from J, leaving 13 bases between. The CDR3 spells CASSFDRGGTEAFF. The CDR3 DNA follows: TGTGCCAGCAGCTTCGACCGGGGGGGGACTGAAGCTTTCTTT.

The CDR3 reads CASSLLISGGHTEAFF. Written as DNA, the CDR3 is TGTGCCAGCAGTTTATTAATTTCCGGGGGTCACACTGAAGCTTTCTTT. The chain carries TRBV27 and TRBJ1-1; tentatively, D is TRBD1 (5 bases). V dropped 1 base and J dropped 3 bases, with 15 bases sitting between them. The CDR3 sequence is 16 residues long. In germline, CDR1 is MNHEY, CDR2 SMNVEV (reference sequence).

The chain joins TRBV6-5 to TRBJ1-2, with 7 nucleotides matching TRBD1. The ends lost 8 bases at V and 4 bases at J; junction bases unmatched: 10. CDR3 length: 14 amino acids. Germline CDR1 is MNHEY and CDR2 is SVGAGI. The CDR3 DNA is TGTGCCAGCCCGCAACCGGGACAGATCTATGGCTACACCTTC. Protein product: CASPQPGQIYGYTF.

V and J are TRBV7-9 and TRBJ1-3; D gene unclear. V dropped 2 bases and J dropped 2 bases, with 10 bases sitting between them. Looked up from germline, CDR1 is SEHNR and CDR2 is FQNEAQ (reference sequence). CDR3 length equals 15 residues. This CDR3 reads CASSLLGSPGNTIYF. CDR3 sequence (DNA): TGTGCCAGCAGCTTATTGGGGAGTCCTGGAAACACCATATATTTT.

V usage is TRBV24-1 and J usage is TRBJ2-2, with a weak D call TRBD2 (5 bases). CDR1 and CDR2 (germline): KGHDR, SFDVKD. Trimming removed 10 bases at V and 4 bases at J, with 15 bases between. This CDR3 is built from 14 residues. CDR3 loop: CATRDDGVTGELFF. For the CDR3, the DNA is TGTGCCACTCGAGACGACGGGGTCACCGGGGAGCTGTTTTTT.

This rearrangement joins TRBV6-4 to TRBJ1-6, with D possibly being TRBD1 (5 bases). Germline CDR1 reads MRHNA; CDR2 reads SNTAGT. Between the trimmed V and J ends, which lost 8 bases and 0 bases, there was a span of 17 bases. There are 17 residues in the CDR3. This chain's CDR3 is CASPPRGTGSYNSPLHF. CDR3 coding DNA: TGTGCCAGCCCCCCTAGGGGCACGGGCTCCTATAATTCACCCCTCCACTTT.